The 16 T cell receptor beta chains below were found in one sample sequenced in a study of T cell repertoires in ileal Crohn's disease. The time point here: inflamed ileum from the surgical specimen. Here immunoSEQ multiplex PCR was the method, and the copy in TCRdb shows in-frame clones only, minus some. This sample has some 6,000 clones, with about 80% found just once. The sample taken for sequencing was ileal tissue. Every receptor here comes from an adult with Crohn's disease.

The CDR3 region has the DNA TGTGCCAGCAGCTTGGATCGGCAGGGGGTGGAGCTGTTTTTT. It encodes CASSLDRQGVELFF. The chain carries TRBV5-4 and TRBJ2-2; 7 nucleotides agree with TRBD1. Germline V gene data show CDR1 as SGHNT and CDR2 as YYREEE (reference sequence). The CDR3 totals 14 residues. V shed 0 bases and J 10 bases; nucleotides not matched to a gene: 6.

The rearrangement uses TRBV28 and TRBJ1-2; 8 nucleotides align to TRBD1. This CDR3 has 14 residues. The trim removed 6 bases at V and 5 bases at J, leaving 8 bases unmatched. CDR1 and CDR2 (germline): MDHEN, SYDVKM. The CDR3 DNA reads TGTGCCAGCAGCCCCGGGACAGGACGGTATGGCTACACCTTC. Protein: CASSPGTGRYGYTF.

This chain links TRBV5-6 with TRBJ1-2; D is ambiguous. The length of the CDR3 is 14 residues. Germline CDR1 SGHDT, CDR2 YYEEEE. Trimming took 2 bases from V and 4 from J, leaving 12 bases between them. CDR3 residues: CASSFAGSPYGYTF. The CDR3 DNA sequence: TGTGCCAGCAGCTTTGCCGGGTCCCCCTATGGCTACACCTTC.

This sequence joins TRBV5-1 and TRBJ2-6, with D possibly being TRBD1 (5 bases). The V end lost 1 base, the J end lost 1 base, and 6 bases lay between the germline ends. Germline V gives CDR1 SGHRS, CDR2 YFSETQ. The CDR3 contains 15 residues. The CDR3 nucleotides are TGCGCCAGCAGCTTGTCAGGGTCTGGGGCCAACGTCCTGACTTTC. Protein: CASSLSGSGANVLTF.

This clone is a singleton in its sample. This chain uses TRBV28 with TRBJ1-5; no clear D. Germline V gives CDR1 MDHEN, CDR2 SYDVKM. V lost 3 bases, J lost 3 bases, and 12 bases lay in between. This CDR3 region has 15 residues. The CDR3 DNA sequence: TGTGCCAGCAGTTTCGGCCAGACCAACAATCAGCCCCAGCATTTT. It encodes CASSFGQTNNQPQHF.

This chain links TRBV18 with TRBJ2-7; the D is unclear. Per the germline V gene, CDR1 is KGHSH and CDR2 is LQKENI. There are 13 residues in the CDR3. The V gene lost 6 bases and the J gene lost 9 bases, with 18 bases spanning the gap. CDR3 DNA sequence: TGTGCCAGCTCGTCTACTCTAGACTCGAGGCAGTACTTC. Translated: CASSSTLDSRQYF.

The chain employs TRBV30 and TRBJ1-6; D gene uncertain. V gave up 5 bases and J gave up 8 bases, with 10 bases separating them. Looked up from germline, CDR1 is GTSNPN and CDR2 is SVGIG (reference sequence). There are 12 residues in the CDR3. The CDR3 is CAWRANYSPLHF. CDR3 bases: TGTGCCTGGCGGGCCAACTATTCACCCCTCCACTTT.

This clone came up a few times. The V gene is TRBV5-4, the J gene TRBJ2-1; D perhaps matches TRBD2 (6 bases). Germline V gives CDR1 SGHNT, CDR2 YYREEE (reference sequence). The V end was cut by 4 bases, the J end by 10 bases, with 18 bases between. The CDR3 spans 14 residues. The CDR3 is CASSAAGTSNEQFF. In DNA form, the CDR3 reads TGTGCCAGCAGCGCGGCCGGGACTTCCAACGAGCAGTTCTTC.

The gene calls are TRBV14 and TRBJ2-2; D gene unclear. Germline assignment: CDR1 SGHDN and CDR2 FVKESK. V was cut by 4 bases and J by 3 bases, with 3 bases left in between. CDR3 size: 12 residues. Here the CDR3 DNA reads TGTGCCAGCAGCCCTGACACCGGGGAGCTGTTTTTT. Amino acid sequence: CASSPDTGELFF.

CDR3 sequence reads: CASSLDRGPNQPQHF. CDR3 DNA: TGTGCCAGCAGCTTAGACAGGGGCCCCAATCAGCCCCAGCATTTT. V gene TRBV7-2 combines with J gene TRBJ1-5, with 7 nucleotides matching TRBD1. Germline lookup yields CDR1 SGHTA and CDR2 FQGNSA. Losses at the gene ends were 1 base for V and 3 bases for J; bases not matched to a gene: 3. CDR3 length: 15 residues.

The chain links TRBV7-3 to TRBJ1-1; maybe TRBD1 (5 bases). CDR3 length: 16 residues. V lost 2 bases and J 11 bases, leaving 24 bases between the germline ends. The germline V gene encodes CDR1 SGHTA and CDR2 FQGTGA. DNA for the CDR3: TGTGCCAGCAGCTTATTTGACGGACACGGGAATTTTTTGGCTTTCTTT. This sequence encodes CASSLFDGHGNFLAFF. The full variable domain, completed using reference TRBV7-3 and TRBJ1-1, is GAGVSQTPSNKVTEKGKYVELRCDPISGHTALYWYRQSLGQGPEFLIYFQGTGAADDSGLPNDRFFAVRPEGSVSTLKIQRTERGDSAVYLCASSLFDGHGNFLAFFGQGTRLTVV.

The chain uses TRBV6-5 and TRBJ1-5; D is ambiguous. The CDR3 covers 14 residues. CDR1 is MNHEY, CDR2 SVGAGI, per germline. V lost 8 bases, J lost 1 base, and 12 bases lay in between. In DNA, the CDR3 is TGTGCCAGCTCGAGGGCATCCAGCAATCAGCCCCAGCATTTT. Protein sequence: CASSRASSNQPQHF.

The chain carries TRBV27 and TRBJ1-1; D is perhaps TRBD1 (6 bases). The CDR3 has 16 amino acids. Germline CDR1 and CDR2: MNHEY and SMNVEV (reference sequence). V lost 2 bases to trimming and J lost 0 bases, with 13 bases between them. CDR3 in DNA: TGTGCCAGCAGTTTAGTCCAGGGGCCCTTGAACACTGAAGCTTTCTTT. It translates to CASSLVQGPLNTEAFF.

This clone was recorded once. This sample also contains other DNA sequences that code for the same CDR3. CDR3: CAISESPGDGYTF. The CDR3 DNA sequence: TGTGCCATCAGTGAGTCACCAGGGGACGGCTACACCTTC. V gene TRBV10-3 combines with J gene TRBJ1-2; D is perhaps TRBD1 (6 bases). CDR3 length: 13 residues. V was shortened by 0 bases and J by 8 bases, with 10 bases between the two germline ends. Per the germline V gene, CDR1 is ENHRY and CDR2 is SYGVKD.

The CDR3 nucleotides read TGCGCCAGCAGCAGAGACAGGGTAGGCGATTCACCCCTCCACTTT. Translation gives CASSRDRVGDSPLHF. This sequence joins TRBV5-1 and TRBJ1-6, with 7 bases that match TRBD1. V shed 4 bases, J shed 8 bases, and the junction held 9 bases outside the gene matches. This CDR3 has 15 amino acids. CDR1 and CDR2 from the germline V gene are SGHRS and YFSETQ.

This clone was recorded only once. The chain recombines TRBV7-9 with TRBJ1-1, with 10 bases matching TRBD1. From germline, CDR1 is SEHNR and CDR2 FQNEAQ (reference sequence). The CDR3 extends over 14 amino acids. Germline trimming cut 4 bases from V and 5 bases from J; bases unmatched to any gene: 4. The CDR3 region has the DNA TGTGCCAGCAGCTCGGGACAGGGGAGGACTGAAGCTTTCTTT. Amino acids: CASSSGQGRTEAFF.